This T cell receptor beta chain is from a study of T-cell reconstitution after alpha-beta-depleted transplantation in children. The CDR3 is 15 amino acids. With 4 bases clipped from V and 2 bases from J, the junction kept 4 bases outside the gene matches. Germline-derived CDR1 and CDR2 are SGHRS and YFSETQ. Unique molecular identifiers featured in how the TCRbeta library was prepared. TCRdb re-derived calls from the PCR reads in MiXCR, one entry per CDR3 protein. The table shows some 460,000 distinct CDR3 sequences, with 15% to 20% occurring only once. As to this clonotype: Its antigen remains unidentified.

Study observations and caveats: Once a year had passed after transplant, T-cell counts and diversity came mostly from newly produced T cells. Where alpha-beta T cells came from about two months after transplant was reportedly several hundred expanded graft clones. The origin of high day-60 TCRbeta diversity in some patients lay in surviving recipient T cells and thymic progenitors.

This TCR came from a boy younger than two who had a stem cell transplant for Wiskott-Aldrich syndrome, so the T cells may come from the graft donor. The sample was PBMCs, mostly from graft donor cells, taken 360 days after TCRalphabeta/CD19-depleted stem cell transplant. This chain links TRBV5-1 with TRBJ2-3; 10 positions match TRBD2. CDR3 sequence: CASSTSGDDTDTQYF. CDR3 in DNA: TGCGCCAGCAGCACTAGCGGGGATGACACAGATACGCAGTATTTT.